This T cell receptor beta chain emerged from a study of blood T cells in healthy people across ages. Study information: T cells yielded about one barcoded beta molecule per two cells through template switching.

Study-wide findings and caveats: As age increased, TCR beta diversity per million T cells fell in a roughly linear fashion.

A few counts support this clonotype. Its specificity is unknown. With a J-beta primer mix and a sample-barcoded 5' primer, a second PCR ran roughly 6 to 11 cycles. TCRdb independently ran MiXCR on the 5' RACE reads; one entry per CDR3 protein. The data show over 700,000 distinct CDR3 sequences, with roughly 53% seen just once and roughly two fifths held by the top ten. Donors were healthy Caucasian individuals from Russia aged about 6 to 90. Sequencing was done on a sample of blood. The sequence came from a man older than 75 in good health.

The CDR3 DNA reads as TGTGCCAGCAGCCCTCGGACAGGGGGCTTCTCCTACAATGAGCAGTTCTTC. Protein: CASSPRTGGFSYNEQFF. The chain recombines TRBV12-3 or TRBV12-4 with TRBJ2-1; 11 nucleotides agree with TRBD1. V trimming: 6 bases; J trimming: 0 bases; junction bases outside the gene matches: 7. This CDR3 comprises 17 residues.